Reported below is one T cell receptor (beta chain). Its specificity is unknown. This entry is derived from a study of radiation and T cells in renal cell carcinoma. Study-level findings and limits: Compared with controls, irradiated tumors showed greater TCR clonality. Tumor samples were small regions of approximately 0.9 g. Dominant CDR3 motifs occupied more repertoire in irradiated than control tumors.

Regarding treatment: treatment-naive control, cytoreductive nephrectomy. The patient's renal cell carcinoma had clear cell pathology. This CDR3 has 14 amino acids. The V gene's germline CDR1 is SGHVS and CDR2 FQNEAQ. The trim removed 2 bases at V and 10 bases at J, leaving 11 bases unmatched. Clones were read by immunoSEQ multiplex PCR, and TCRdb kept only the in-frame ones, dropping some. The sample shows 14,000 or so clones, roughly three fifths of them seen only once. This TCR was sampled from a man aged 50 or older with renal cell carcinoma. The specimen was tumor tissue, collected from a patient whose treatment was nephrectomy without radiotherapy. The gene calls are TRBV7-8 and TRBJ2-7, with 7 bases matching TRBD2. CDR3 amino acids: CASSLYSGQAIQYF. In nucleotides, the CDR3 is TGTGCCAGCAGCTTATATAGCGGGCAAGCGATACAGTACTTC.